This T cell receptor beta chain emerged from a study of blood T cell repertoires in COVID-19. Study in general: Sites in the United States, Italy and Spain provided acute and convalescent COVID-19 samples. In each case, the material was cDNA or gDNA derived from T cells, B-cell-depleted T cells, or PBMCs.

Seattle participants joined during active infection and were tracked over time. CDR1 and CDR2 (germline): LNHNV, YYDKDF (reference sequence). The length of the CDR3 is 15 residues. Trimming removed 0 bases from V and 7 bases from J, with 13 bases in between. Sequencing was performed with immunoSEQ multiplex PCR; in TCRdb, only in-frame clones are kept and a portion is missing. The profile shows around 400,000 clones, about 90% of them singletons. The chain is built from TRBV15 and TRBJ1-5; weak D call: TRBD1 (5 bases). Sequencing used peripheral blood. The sequence was collected from a woman aged 60 to 75 with COVID-19, enrolled during active disease. CDR3 DNA: TGTGCCACCAGCAGAGATAAAGGGGAAGAACAGCCCCAGCATTTT. Translating it yields CATSRDKGEEQPQHF.